These T cell receptor beta chains were read from a single sample in a study of regulatory and conventional T cells in RAG deficiency. Method: immunoSEQ multiplex PCR; TCRdb's copy keeps in-frame clones and lacks some. The table shows 40,000 to 55,000 clones, with about 90% occurring only once. The data also belong to a second study, concerning regulatory T cells.

The specimen sequenced was CD4+ effector T cells sorted from blood. All receptors derive from a human donor in good health. Both conserved end residues are part of each CDR3. The order of the fields is CDR3 protein, CDR3 DNA, V gene, CDR3 length, clone size, D gene, J gene. A D gene is named only where the DNA matches it firmly. Part of the rows lack a size; the others show once, few, many or a class for expanded clones.

CDR3: CASSMTSTGPYGYTF; DNA: TGTGCCAGTAGTATGACGTCGACAGGTCCCTATGGCTACACCTTC; V: TRBV19; length: 15; size: -; D: -; J: TRBJ1-2
CDR3: CASSTRTTGNGYTF; DNA: TGTGCCAGTAGTACAAGAACGACAGGGAACGGCTACACCTTC; V: TRBV19; length: 14; size: -; D: TRBD1; J: TRBJ1-2
CDR3: CASRRGSSGGPQETQYF; DNA: TGTGCCAGTAGACGAGGGAGTAGCGGGGGACCACAAGAGACCCAGTACTTC; V: TRBV19; length: 17; size: -; D: TRBD2; J: TRBJ2-5
CDR3: CASPHGGSGNTIYF; DNA: TGTGCCAGCCCCCATGGGGGCTCTGGAAACACCATATATTTT; V: TRBV7-9; length: 14; size: -; D: -; J: TRBJ1-3
CDR3: CASSTGQATNEKLFF; DNA: TGTGCCAGCAGTACGGGACAGGCAACTAATGAAAAACTGTTTTTT; V: TRBV28; length: 15; size: -; D: TRBD1; J: TRBJ1-4
CDR3: CASSLTYPAEKLFF; DNA: TGTGCCAGCAGCCTCACTTACCCGGCTGAAAAACTGTTTTTT; V: TRBV6-5; length: 14; size: -; D: -; J: TRBJ1-4
CDR3: CASSLGLTGTSEAFF; DNA: TGTGCCAGCAGCTTAGGTCTTACAGGAACTTCTGAAGCTTTCTTT; V: TRBV7-6; length: 15; size: -; D: -; J: TRBJ1-1
CDR3: CASSPPGSQETQYF; DNA: TGTGCCAGCTCACCACCCGGCAGCCAAGAGACCCAGTACTTC; V: TRBV18; length: 14; size: -; D: -; J: TRBJ2-5
CDR3: CSVSRNTEAFF; DNA: TGCAGCGTTTCCAGGAACACTGAAGCTTTCTTT; V: TRBV29-1; length: 11; size: -; D: -; J: TRBJ1-1
CDR3: CASSYSSGPSTYGYTF; DNA: TGTGCCAGCAGTTACTCGTCTGGTCCATCAACCTATGGCTACACCTTC; V: TRBV6-5; length: 16; size: few; D: -; J: TRBJ1-2
CDR3: CASSLVGGGPYNEQFF; DNA: TGCGCCAGCAGCTTGGTCGGGGGGGGACCCTACAATGAGCAGTTCTTC; V: TRBV5-1; length: 16; size: -; D: TRBD2; J: TRBJ2-1
CDR3: CATLPWGAETQYF; DNA: TGTGCCACCCTGCCATGGGGGGCTGAGACCCAGTACTTC; V: TRBV6-5; length: 13; size: -; D: -; J: TRBJ2-5
CDR3: CASSEGQGAYNEQFF; DNA: TGTGCCAGCAGTGAGGGTCAGGGCGCCTACAATGAGCAGTTCTTC; V: TRBV2; length: 15; size: -; D: -; J: TRBJ2-1
CDR3: CASSFKGVGETQYF; DNA: TGTGCCAGCAGCTTCAAGGGGGTGGGGGAGACCCAGTACTTC; V: TRBV7-9; length: 14; size: -; D: -; J: TRBJ2-5
CDR3: CASSKTSGSIRTDTQYF; DNA: TGTGCCAGCAGCAAGACTAGCGGGTCTATAAGGACAGATACGCAGTATTTT; V: TRBV21-1; length: 17; size: -; D: -; J: TRBJ2-3
CDR3: CASRINRDGDTQYF; DNA: TGTGCCAGCAGGATAAACAGGGATGGAGATACGCAGTATTTT; V: TRBV6-5; length: 14; size: once; D: -; J: TRBJ2-3
CDR3: CASSLASYEQYF; DNA: TGTGCCAGCAGCTTGGCCTCCTACGAGCAGTACTTC; V: TRBV5-4; length: 12; size: -; D: -; J: TRBJ2-7
CDR3: CASSKDRGNGNTIYF; DNA: TGTGCCAGTAGTAAGGACAGGGGCAATGGAAACACCATATATTTT; V: TRBV19; length: 15; size: few; D: TRBD1; J: TRBJ1-3
CDR3: CASSLASGRGGTYEQYF; DNA: TGCGCCAGCAGCTTGGCTAGCGGGAGGGGTGGTACCTACGAGCAGTACTTC; V: TRBV5-1; length: 17; size: -; D: TRBD2; J: TRBJ2-7
CDR3: CASSFQTLSGVFHVLAKNIQYF; DNA: TGTGCCAGCAGCTTCCAAACTCTAAGCGGGGTTTTTCACGTATTGGCCAAAAACATTCAGTACTTC; V: TRBV7-8; length: 22; size: -; D: TRBD2; J: TRBJ2-4
CDR3: CASSLKRLAGLTDTQYF; DNA: TGTGCCAGCAGCTTAAAAAGACTAGCGGGACTCACAGATACGCAGTATTTT; V: TRBV11-3; length: 17; size: -; D: TRBD2; J: TRBJ2-3
CDR3: CASRRGQGFTGELFF; DNA: TGTGCCAGCAGGAGGGGACAGGGGTTCACCGGGGAGCTGTTTTTT; V: TRBV6-5; length: 15; size: -; D: TRBD1; J: TRBJ2-2